The 3 T cell receptor beta chains reported below all come from one sample, sequenced in a study of T cells in Graves' hyperthyroidism and ophthalmopathy. TCR beta CDR3 regions were amplified from RNA transcripts. The HTBI primer set served for first-round RT-PCR of the TCR CDR3. TCRdb ran MiXCR on the multiplex PCR reads and lists one entry per CDR3 protein. This sample yields fewer than 400,000 distinct CDR3 sequences, of which 20% to 25% are seen a single time; 73% belongs to the top ten. Sequenced: blood. The origin of the receptors is a man aged 50 to 59 with Graves' hyperthyroidism.

The CDR3 DNA is TGTGCCAGCAGTGAGAGGAGGGTTCACACAGATACGCAGTATTTT. Residues: CASSERRVHTDTQYF. The chain employs TRBV2 and TRBJ2-3; TRBD2 is a possible D gene (6 bases). This CDR3 is built from 15 residues. Trimming pared 3 bases from V and 2 bases from J, leaving 12 bases between. From germline, CDR1 is SNHLY and CDR2 FYNNEI. The variable domain in full, completed from reference TRBV2 and TRBJ2-3, reads EPEVTQTPSHQVTQMGQEVILRCVPISNHLYFYWYRQILGQKVEFLVSFYNNEISEKSEIFDDQFSVERPDGSNFTLKIRSTKLEDSAMYFCASSERRVHTDTQYFGPGTRLTVL.

This clonotype was seen repeatedly, ten times or more. The chain links TRBV5-8 to TRBJ1-1; D is unresolved. The V gene lost 5 bases and the J gene lost 2 bases, with 10 bases spanning the gap. This CDR3 has 13 amino acids. The germline V gene has CDR1 SGHTS and CDR2 YDEGEE. CDR3 DNA: TGTGCCAGCAGTCGGCAAGTCAACACTGAAGCTTTCTTT. Residues: CASSRQVNTEAFF.

This clonotype appeared a single time. This CDR3 reads CASSPHIHQPQHF. CDR3 sequence (DNA): TGTGCCAGCAGTCCCCACATTCATCAGCCCCAGCATTTT. The V gene is TRBV6-2 or TRBV6-3, the J gene TRBJ1-5; no definite D call. V was trimmed by 5 bases and J by 5 bases, leaving 10 bases between them. This CDR3 has 13 amino acids. Germline lookup yields CDR1 MNHEY and CDR2 SVGEGT.